These 23 T cell receptor beta chains share one sample of origin, sequenced in a study of shared clonotypes between healthy human individuals. Positively selected for CCR7, the CD45RO-negative cells used as naive CD8 cells excluded terminally differentiated effector memory CD45RA+ cells. Some clones are missing from TCRdb's copy, which holds only in-frame ones; the method was immunoSEQ multiplex PCR. The sample includes some 800,000 clones, around 92% of them seen just once. Input material: naive CD8+ T cells sorted from blood. These receptors originate from a man younger than 45 in good health.

Here the CDR3 DNA reads TGTGCAAGTCGCCGCACGAAGGTTATGGGAATTAATGAGCAGTTCTTC. Its translation is CASRRTKVMGINEQFF. The chain joins TRBV12-2 to TRBJ2-1. TRBV12-2 is a pseudogene segment. The CDR3 is made up of 16 amino acids.

The table lists this clone with a count of one. The chain carries TRBV27 and TRBJ2-1; 10 nucleotides agree with TRBD2. This CDR3 contains 15 residues. V lost 3 bases to trimming and J lost 8 bases; unmatched junction nucleotides: 7. Germline lookup yields CDR1 MNHEY and CDR2 SMNVEV (reference sequence). As DNA, the CDR3 is TGTGCCAGCAGTTTCCTGGCTAGCGGGAGCGATGAGCAGTTCTTC. Translated: CASSFLASGSDEQFF.

The chain recombines TRBV7-6 with TRBJ2-2; TRBD2 matches 10 bases. With 9 bases clipped from V and 1 base from J, the junction kept 5 bases outside the gene matches. This CDR3 has 15 amino acids. Germline CDR1 SGHVS, CDR2 FNYEAQ. CDR3 sequence: CASTSGRGNTGELFF. CDR3 DNA: TGTGCCAGTACGAGCGGGAGGGGGAACACCGGGGAGCTGTTTTTT.

The V and J genes are TRBV5-1 and TRBJ2-5; no clear D. Trimming took off 0 bases at V and 2 bases at J, with 5 bases between the two ends. In germline, CDR1 is SGHRS, CDR2 YFSETQ. The CDR3 contains 13 residues. CDR3 nucleotides: TGCGCCAGCAGCTTGGACATTCAAGAGACCCAGTACTTC. Its translation: CASSLDIQETQYF.

The chain joins TRBV5-1 to TRBJ2-2; D unresolved. Trimming left V 0 bases short and J 0 bases short, with 9 bases between. This CDR3 is built from 16 residues. In germline, CDR1 is SGHRS, CDR2 YFSETQ. The CDR3 DNA follows: TGCGCCAGCAGCTTGGTTGCTACGACGAACACCGGGGAGCTGTTTTTT. It yields the protein CASSLVATTNTGELFF.

The genes are TRBV4-1 and TRBJ1-2; maybe TRBD1 (6 bases). The V gene lost 0 bases and the J gene lost 4 bases, with 24 bases spanning the gap. CDR1 and CDR2 from the germline V gene are MGHRA and YSYEKL. The CDR3 runs to 19 residues. CDR3 residues: CASSQEPVGEGGRLYGYTF. CDR3 DNA: TGCGCCAGCAGCCAAGAACCCGTCGGGGAGGGGGGGAGACTCTATGGCTACACCTTC.

CDR3 residues: CASSTGARDQPQHF. In DNA, the CDR3 is TGTGCCAGCTCTACAGGGGCGCGCGATCAGCCCCAGCATTTT. The chain employs TRBV6-4 and TRBJ1-5; 7 nucleotides agree with TRBD1. Trimming cost V 8 bases and J 5 bases; bases outside gene matches: 9. CDR1 MRHNA and CDR2 SNTAGT come from the germline V gene. The length of the CDR3 is 14 residues.

The rearrangement uses TRBV27 and TRBJ1-3; a possible D gene is TRBD1 (5 bases). Trimming took off 3 bases at V and 3 bases at J, with 12 bases between the two ends. CDR3 length: 15 amino acids. Germline V gene sequence: CDR1 MNHEY, CDR2 SMNVEV (reference sequence). The CDR3 reads CASSLQGAYGNTIYF. The CDR3 bases are TGTGCCAGCAGTTTGCAAGGGGCGTATGGAAACACCATATATTTT.

The CDR3 coding sequence is TGTGCCAGCAGTTTCCCATCGGGCGGCGATAGCAATCAGCCCCAGCATTTT. It codes for CASSFPSGGDSNQPQHF. The chain joins TRBV28 to TRBJ1-5; D unclear. V lost 3 bases and J lost 0, with 15 bases in between. The CDR3 spans 17 residues. Per the germline V gene, CDR1 is MDHEN and CDR2 is SYDVKM.

In DNA, the CDR3 is TGTGCCAGCAGCTCCACCGGGACCACCATTTTGGAGACCCAGTACTTC. This translates into CASSSTGTTILETQYF. The gene calls are TRBV7-9 and TRBJ2-5; possibly TRBD1 or TRBD2 for D (5 bases each). This CDR3 region has 16 residues. Germline V gives CDR1 SEHNR, CDR2 FQNEAQ (reference sequence). V dropped 4 bases and J dropped 5 bases, with 20 bases sitting between them.

In the case of this clone: A much larger clone sits a single nucleotide away, making a read error possible. CDR3 nucleotides: TGTGCCAGCAGGGGCGGGAGTTTATACAATGAGCAGTTCTTC. Translating it yields CASRGGSLYNEQFF. J is TRBJ2-1 and V is TRBV7-2, with 7 nucleotides matching TRBD2. Per the germline V gene, CDR1 is SGHTA and CDR2 is FQGNSA. This CDR3 is 14 amino acids long. V shed 6 bases, J shed 4 bases, and the junction held 6 bases outside the gene matches.

The genes are TRBV5-1 and TRBJ2-7; a weak D match, TRBD2 (5 bases). V lost 1 base and J 0 bases, leaving 11 bases between the germline ends. The CDR3 sequence is 15 residues long. In germline, CDR1 is SGHRS, CDR2 YFSETQ. CDR3 coding DNA: TGCGCCAGCAGCTTGTCCCCGGGATCCTCCTACGAGCAGTACTTC. Translated: CASSLSPGSSYEQYF.

The chain employs TRBV19 and TRBJ2-5, with D tentatively TRBD2 (5 bases). The CDR3 is 14 residues long. V was clipped by 3 bases and J by 5 bases, with 13 bases between them. Germline CDR1 and CDR2: LNHDA and SQIVND (reference sequence). CDR3 amino acids: CASSIVEDWETQYF. CDR3 DNA: TGTGCCAGTAGTATTGTGGAGGATTGGGAGACCCAGTACTTC.

This sequence joins TRBV5-8 and TRBJ1-4; D unresolved. Trimming took off 0 bases at V and 6 bases at J, with 9 bases between the two ends. This CDR3 is built from 14 residues. Germline V gene data show CDR1 as SGHTS and CDR2 as YDEGEE. CDR3 sequence (DNA): TGTGCCAGCAGCTTGGACACCTCGGATGAAAAACTGTTTTTT. Its protein product is CASSLDTSDEKLFF.

The rearrangement uses TRBV6-5 and TRBJ1-1, with D unclear. V shed 0 bases and J shed 4 bases, with 9 bases lying between them. CDR1 is MNHEY and CDR2 is SVGAGI in the germline V gene. This CDR3 contains 14 residues. In DNA, the CDR3 is TGTGCCAGCAGTTACTCGCCCGGGGTCACTGAAGCTTTCTTT. It yields the protein CASSYSPGVTEAFF.

The chain carries TRBV28 and TRBJ1-2; D call uncertain. Germline CDR1 and CDR2: MDHEN and SYDVKM. CDR3 size: 14 residues. V dropped 6 bases and J dropped 5 bases, with 16 bases sitting between them. The CDR3 is CASRITQAQYGYTF. The CDR3 DNA is TGTGCCAGCAGGATTACCCAGGCCCAATATGGCTACACCTTC.

The chain carries TRBV15 and TRBJ2-2, with 8 positions matching TRBD1. Germline CDR1 is LNHNV and CDR2 is YYDKDF (reference sequence). V lost 8 bases and J lost 3; bases outside the gene matches: 14. The CDR3 loop spans 17 amino acids. The CDR3 sequence: CATGKIAGDRHTGELFF. CDR3 nucleotide sequence: TGTGCCACCGGAAAAATAGCCGGGGACAGGCACACCGGGGAGCTGTTTTTT. Supplemented by reference TRBV15 and TRBJ2-2, the full variable domain reads DAMVIQNPRYQVTQFGKPVTLSCSQTLNHNVMYWYQQKSSQAPKLLFHYYDKDFNNEADTPDNFQSRRPNTSFCFLDIRSPGLGDTAMYLCATGKIAGDRHTGELFFGEGSRLTVL.

A note on this clone: Other DNA sequences of this sample code for an identical CDR3. The CDR3 bases are TGTGCCAGCAGCTTGGCGGGTAGCTACAATGAGCAGTTCTTC. Translating gives CASSLAGSYNEQFF. This chain links TRBV7-8 with TRBJ2-1; maybe TRBD2 (5 bases). The V gene's germline CDR1 is SGHVS and CDR2 FQNEAQ. This CDR3 comprises 14 residues. The germline V and J ends were trimmed by 3 bases and 3 bases, with 9 bases remaining between them.

This chain joins TRBV19 and TRBJ2-1; 10 positions agree with TRBD2. This CDR3 has 15 amino acids. CDR1 LNHDA and CDR2 SQIVND come from the germline V gene (reference sequence). V dropped 6 bases and J dropped 5; count of bases not matched to a gene: 7. This CDR3 reads CASSPTSGPDNEQFF. DNA of the CDR3: TGTGCCAGTAGCCCGACTAGCGGGCCTGACAATGAGCAGTTCTTC.

The table lists this clone with a count of one. The chain links TRBV6-5 to TRBJ1-2; D remains ambiguous. Germline V gene data show CDR1 as MNHEY and CDR2 as SVGAGI. This CDR3 spans 12 amino acids. V gave up 9 bases and J gave up 5 bases, with 13 bases separating them. CDR3 sequence: CASKSPGYGYTF. In DNA, the CDR3 is TGTGCCAGTAAAAGCCCAGGATATGGCTACACCTTC.

The gene calls are TRBV27 and TRBJ2-3, with 10 nucleotides matching TRBD1. The CDR3 contains 17 residues. The V and J ends lost 3 bases and 3 bases, in that order; junction bases with no gene match: 9. In germline, CDR1 is MNHEY, CDR2 SMNVEV (reference sequence). In DNA form, the CDR3 reads TGTGCCAGCAGTTTCATACGGACAGGGGGTTTTACAGATACGCAGTATTTT. As protein: CASSFIRTGGFTDTQYF.

This chain links TRBV6-1 with TRBJ2-7; 8 nucleotides align to TRBD2. Germline V gives CDR1 MNHNS, CDR2 SASEGT. The junction had 2 bases not matched to a gene; V was cut back by 2 bases and J by 5 bases. The CDR3 covers 13 residues. In DNA form, the CDR3 reads TGTGCCAGCAGTGAAAAACTAGCGGACGAGCAGTACTTC. Its protein product is CASSEKLADEQYF.

This sequence joins TRBV4-1 and TRBJ2-4; no clear D. The CDR3 spans 13 residues. Germline CDR1 MGHRA, CDR2 YSYEKL. Deletions cut 1 base from V and 6 bases from J, with 7 bases between. The CDR3 DNA is TGCGCCAGCAGCCAAGTTCCAGGAAACATTCAGTACTTC. Its protein is CASSQVPGNIQYF.